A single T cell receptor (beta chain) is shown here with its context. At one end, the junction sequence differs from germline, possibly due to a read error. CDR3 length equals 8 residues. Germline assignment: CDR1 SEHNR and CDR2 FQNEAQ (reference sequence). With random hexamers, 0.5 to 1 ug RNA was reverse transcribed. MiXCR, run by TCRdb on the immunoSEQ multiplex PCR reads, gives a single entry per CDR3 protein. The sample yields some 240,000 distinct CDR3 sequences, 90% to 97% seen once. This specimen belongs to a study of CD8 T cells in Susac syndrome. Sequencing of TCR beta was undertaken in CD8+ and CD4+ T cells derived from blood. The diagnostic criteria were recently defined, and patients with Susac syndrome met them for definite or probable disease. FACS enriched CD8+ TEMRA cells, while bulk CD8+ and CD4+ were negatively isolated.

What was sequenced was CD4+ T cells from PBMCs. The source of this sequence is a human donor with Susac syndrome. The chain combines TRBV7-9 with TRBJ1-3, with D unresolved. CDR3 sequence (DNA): TGTGCCAGCAGCTTGGAAAATTTT. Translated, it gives CASSLENF.